This TCR beta chain was identified during a study of beta chain features in type 1 diabetes. As for the study in general: Across every sample, 100 million to 130 million sorted cells were examined in total.

Germline V lookup: CDR1 SGDLS, CDR2 YYNGEE. V shed 0 bases and J shed 4 bases, with 8 bases lying between them. This CDR3 is 14 amino acids long. The study reverse transcribed the entire isolated RNA, so it sequenced expressed TCRB transcripts. This table comes from immunoSEQ multiplex PCR, and its TCRdb copy is limited to in-frame clones, with some not included. The sample lists fewer than 300,000 clones, about a tenth occurring once. Study observations and caveats: All four CD4+ subsets from Type 1 diabetes patients carried moderately but significantly shorter TCRB CDR3s. Healthy donors had naive, central memory and Treg TCRB repertoires that appeared less similar than those seen among patients.

Comment on this clone: Its antigen is still unknown.

The sequence came from a man aged 30 to 39 with type 1 diabetes. Sequences were obtained from naive CD4+ T cells from blood. The chain uses TRBV9 and TRBJ2-1; D is possibly TRBD2 (6 bases). This CDR3 reads CASSVAGDYNEQFF. CDR3 in DNA: TGTGCCAGCAGCGTAGCGGGGGATTACAATGAGCAGTTCTTC.